A single sample gave rise to the 28 T cell receptor beta chains below, sequenced in a study of CD8+CD57+ T cells in acquired aplastic anemia. Sequencing involved patients with CD8+CD57+ cell expansion previously shown by flow cytometry. Genomic DNA provided the template from which TCR beta VDJ and CDR3 profiles were obtained. MiXCR, run by TCRdb on the reads, gives a single entry per CDR3 protein. The table shows about 120,000 distinct CDR3 sequences, with about 40% occurring only once. The sequencing input was sorted CD4+, CD8+, or CD8+CD57+ T cells (not recorded which) from PBMCs. These receptors originate from a human donor with aplastic anemia.

This clonotype was counted only a few times. This chain connects TRBV6-1 to TRBJ2-5; the match to TRBD2 covers 8 bases. CDR1 is MNHNS, CDR2 SASEGT, per germline. The CDR3 has 15 amino acids. The V and J ends lost 0 bases and 2 bases, in that order; junction bases with no gene match: 2. The CDR3, as DNA: TGTGCCAGCAGTGAAGCAACTAGCGGTCAAGAGACCCAGTACTTC. Residues: CASSEATSGQETQYF.

This clonotype was detected ten times or more. CDR3 DNA: TGTGCCAGCAGCCACCAGTATGGCTACACCTTC. As protein: CASSHQYGYTF. The chain recombines TRBV14 with TRBJ1-2; D is ambiguous. CDR1 and CDR2 (germline): SGHDN, FVKESK. CDR3 length: 11 amino acids. Trimming took 3 bases from V and 5 from J, leaving 4 bases between them.

Concerning this clonotype: This may stem from a read error, because a much larger clone lies one nucleotide away. Here the CDR3 reads CASSDAFRAGSSQPQHF. The CDR3 bases are TGTGCCAGCAGTGATGCGTTCCGGGCAGGGAGTAGTCAGCCCCAGCATTTT. The chain links TRBV6-1 to TRBJ1-5, with D maybe TRBD1 (5 bases). Trimming took 3 bases from V and 6 from J, leaving 21 bases between them. The germline V gene has CDR1 MNHNS and CDR2 SASEGT. This CDR3 is 17 amino acids long.

As concerns this clonotype: The conserved phenylalanine or tryptophan is not found at the CDR3 terminus, so this likely reflects a read error. No DNA is shown, since the ends of the CDR3 on it are uncertain; the CDR3 is the one TCRdb lists. This chain uses TRBV10-1 with TRBJ1-1; TRBD1, as called in the table, went unchecked against the DNA. The germline CDR1 and CDR2 sequences are WNHNN and SYGVQD (reference sequence). Both ends counted, the CDR3 spans 16 residues. The CDR3 loop is CASSPGQGALNTEAFL.

This clonotype came up many times. The rearrangement joins TRBV19 to TRBJ1-2; maybe TRBD1 (5 bases). V was trimmed by 10 bases and J by 7 bases, leaving 31 bases between them. Germline V lookup: CDR1 LNHDA, CDR2 SQIVND (reference sequence). The CDR3 loop spans 17 amino acids. CDR3 residues: CATIRRGGDGLSGGYTF. The CDR3 DNA follows: TGTGCCACCATTCGCCGGGGGGGTGACGGGCTTTCGGGTGGCTACACCTTC.

The J gene is TRBJ2-2, the V gene TRBV19; D gene unclear. The CDR3 contains 12 residues. Germline loops: CDR1 LNHDA, CDR2 SQIVND (reference sequence). The V end was cut by 3 bases, the J end by 8 bases, with 7 bases between. The CDR3 sequence: CASSIMAGELFF. The CDR3 DNA is TGTGCCAGTAGTATTATGGCAGGGGAGCTGTTTTTT.

The chain uses TRBV10-2 and TRBJ2-3; 8 nucleotides agree with TRBD1. Germline lookup yields CDR1 WSHSY and CDR2 SAAADI. The CDR3 has 15 residues. Germline trimming cut 7 bases from V and 7 bases from J; bases unmatched to any gene: 13. In DNA form, the CDR3 reads TGCGCCAGCACTGGACAGGGACCTGGGAAGAATACGCAGTATTTT. It codes for CASTGQGPGKNTQYF.

The DNA for the CDR3 is TGTGCCAGCAGCCAAGGACAGGGAAATTCACCCCTCCACTTT. It codes for CASSQGQGNSPLHF. The chain recombines TRBV7-3 with TRBJ1-6; 8 bases are shared with TRBD1. CDR3 size: 14 residues. Germline lookup yields CDR1 SGHTA and CDR2 FQGTGA. After removal of 5 bases from V and 7 bases from J, the junction contained 4 bases not matched to a gene.

This clonotype was detected ten times or more. The chain uses TRBV19 and TRBJ1-5; no clear D. V lost 5 bases to trimming and J lost 1 base, with 12 bases between them. The CDR3 is 15 residues long. Germline V CDR1 and CDR2: LNHDA, SQIVND (reference sequence). CDR3 coding DNA: TGTGCCAGTAGTCCCCGATGGGAGAGCAATCAGCCCCAGCATTTT. Translated, it gives CASSPRWESNQPQHF.

This clonotype was counted ten times or more. The V gene is TRBV20-1, the J gene TRBJ1-3, with D maybe TRBD1 (6 bases). Germline loops: CDR1 DFQATT, CDR2 SNEGSKA (reference sequence). The CDR3 runs to 13 residues. The V gene lost 4 bases and the J gene lost 11 bases, with 18 bases spanning the gap. The CDR3 DNA is TGCAGTGCTACATCGGACAGTGTGGGGGCCATATATTTT. Translation gives CSATSDSVGAIYF.

In regard to this clonotype: At one end the junction does not follow the germline gene, possibly because of a read error. The V call is TRBV7-2, the J call TRBJ1-4, with 7 bases that match TRBD1. The CDR3 spans 13 residues. Germline assignment: CDR1 SGHTA and CDR2 FQGNSA. The DNA of the CDR3 is TGTGCCAGCAGTTCTACTACCGGGACAGACATACTTTTT. Translated: CASSSTTGTDILF.

The chain is built from TRBV7-9 and TRBJ2-5; D is unclear. CDR1 is SEHNR and CDR2 is FQNEAQ in the germline V gene (reference sequence). The CDR3 totals 10 residues. Between the trimmed V and J ends, which lost 8 bases and 7 bases, there was a span of 8 bases. CDR3 bases: TGTGCCAGCGGGCCAGCGACCCAGTACTTC. This sequence encodes CASGPATQYF.

The V gene is TRBV12-3 or TRBV12-4, the J gene TRBJ2-3, with a possible D match to TRBD2 (6 bases). CDR3 length: 15 amino acids. V gave up 7 bases and J gave up 6 bases, with 20 bases separating them. The CDR3 DNA reads as TGTGCCAGCAAAACGGAGGCCGCGGCGGGGGATACGCAGTATTTT. As protein: CASKTEAAAGDTQYF.

This clonotype was detected ten times or more. The V gene is TRBV6-2 or TRBV6-3, the J gene TRBJ2-1; maybe TRBD2 (6 bases). This CDR3 contains 10 residues. CDR1 and CDR2 from the germline V gene are MNHEY and SVGEGT. CDR3 DNA sequence: TGTGCTAGCGGAGGTCATGAGCAGTTCTTC. Its translation: CASGGHEQFF.

This clonotype was seen many times. This chain connects TRBV11-2 to TRBJ2-5; D remains ambiguous. Germline CDR1 reads SGHAT; CDR2 reads FQNNGV. The CDR3 has 15 amino acids. Trimming removed 1 base at V and 4 bases at J, with 13 bases between. For the CDR3, the DNA is TGTGCCAGCAGCTTAGTTAGGGCAGAAGGAGAGACCCAGTACTTC. This encodes CASSLVRAEGETQYF.

The J gene is TRBJ1-4, the V gene TRBV5-1; TRBD1 might be the D (6 bases). V gave up 0 bases and J gave up 3 bases, with 9 bases separating them. Germline V lookup: CDR1 SGHRS, CDR2 YFSETQ. This CDR3 spans 15 amino acids. CDR3 sequence (DNA): TGCGCCAGCAGCTTGGGGGGGGCAGCTAATGAAAAACTGTTTTTT. This encodes CASSLGGAANEKLFF.

This clonotype was detected ten times or more. This chain links TRBV6-1 with TRBJ1-5; D uncertain. The CDR3 extends over 11 amino acids. Trimming took 8 bases from V and 8 from J, leaving 10 bases between them. Looked up from germline, CDR1 is MNHNS and CDR2 is SASEGT. The CDR3 sequence: CASGQAKPQHF. CDR3 nucleotides: TGTGCCAGCGGGCAGGCGAAGCCCCAGCATTTT.

The rearrangement joins TRBV7-8 to TRBJ1-3; D is ambiguous. Trimming pared 2 bases from V and 8 bases from J, leaving 10 bases between. In germline, CDR1 is SGHVS, CDR2 FQNEAQ. The CDR3 covers 13 residues. CDR3 amino acids: CASSLTPRDTIYF. DNA of the CDR3: TGTGCCAGCAGCTTAACTCCCCGGGACACCATATATTTT.

This clonotype was seen more than once but under ten times. At one of its ends the junction is not consistent with the germline gene, which may arise from a read error. This chain uses TRBV11-2 with TRBJ2-1; D may correspond to TRBD1 or TRBD2 (5 bases each). CDR1 is SGHAT and CDR2 is FQNNGV in the germline V gene. CDR3 size: 18 residues. CDR3 sequence (DNA): TGTGCCAGCGGCTTAGGGGCGTGGTTGCTAGCATCCTACAATGAGCAGTTCTTC. Translation gives CASGLGAWLLASYNEQFF.

This clonotype was detected many times. The genes are TRBV20-1 and TRBJ1-5, with D possibly matching TRBD1 (6 bases). Per germline, CDR1 DFQATT and CDR2 SNEGSKA (reference sequence). The CDR3 spans 15 residues. V was shortened by 4 bases and J by 1 base, with 14 bases between the two germline ends. Written as DNA, the CDR3 is TGCAGTGCTAAAGGGGGGATGGGCAGCAATCAGCCCCAGCATTTT. Protein: CSAKGGMGSNQPQHF.

This clonotype showed up just a few times. The V gene is TRBV28, the J gene TRBJ1-1; no reliable D call. V was shortened by 7 bases and J by 6 bases, with 12 bases between the two germline ends. The CDR3 is 12 residues long. Germline-derived CDR1 and CDR2 are MDHEN and SYDVKM. The CDR3 reads CASNRIGSEAFF. In nucleotides, the CDR3 is TGTGCCAGCAACCGCATAGGGTCTGAAGCTTTCTTT.

This clonotype was found many times. The chain carries TRBV12-3 or TRBV12-4 and TRBJ1-1, with TRBD1 matching over 8 bases. With 1 base clipped from V and 5 bases from J, the junction kept 3 bases outside the gene matches. There are 14 residues in the CDR3. CDR3 sequence: CASSLGTGKTEAFF. DNA of the CDR3: TGTGCCAGCAGTTTAGGGACAGGGAAAACTGAAGCTTTCTTT.

This clonotype was counted at least ten times. This rearrangement joins TRBV6-1 to TRBJ1-2; D gene uncertain. Trimming took off 6 bases at V and 5 bases at J, with 10 bases between the two ends. CDR3 length: 12 residues. Germline lookup yields CDR1 MNHNS and CDR2 SASEGT. The CDR3 DNA sequence: TGTGCCAGCAGGAACGGGGTTTATGGCTACACCTTC. It specifies CASRNGVYGYTF.

The rearrangement uses TRBV7-2 and TRBJ2-5; 7 bases agree with TRBD1. Germline-derived CDR1 and CDR2 are SGHTA and FQGNSA. J gave up 9 bases and V 5 bases, and 3 bases lay outside the gene matches. CDR3 length equals 11 residues. Here the CDR3 DNA reads TGTGCCAGCAGCGTCCAGGGGGCCCAGTACTTC. Translation: CASSVQGAQYF.

This clonotype was counted once. The chain recombines TRBV15 with TRBJ1-2; D ambiguous. The V gene lost 3 bases and the J gene lost 4 bases, with 12 bases spanning the gap. Germline V CDR1 and CDR2: LNHNV, YYDKDF (reference sequence). This CDR3 is built from 14 residues. The DNA for the CDR3 is TGTGCCACCAGCAGCGATCGTACCTCCTATGGCTACACCTTC. Residues: CATSSDRTSYGYTF.

The chain employs TRBV29-1 and TRBJ1-5; TRBD1 aligns across 7 bases. Germline V lookup: CDR1 SQVTM, CDR2 ANQGSEA. The CDR3 loop spans 14 amino acids. The trim removed 3 bases at V and 4 bases at J, leaving 6 bases unmatched. The CDR3 region has the DNA TGCAGCGTTGATGAGGCCAGGGGGAATCAGCCCCAGCATTTT. Its protein is CSVDEARGNQPQHF. The full variable domain, completed using reference TRBV29-1 and TRBJ1-5, is SAVISQKPSRDICQRGTSLTIQCQVDSQVTMMFWYRQQPGQSLTLIATANQGSEATYESGFVIDKFPISRPNLTFSTLTVSNMSPEDSSIYLCSVDEARGNQPQHFGDGTRLSIL.

V is TRBV29-1 and J is TRBJ1-5; D uncertain. V lost 6 bases to trimming and J lost 0 bases, with 15 bases between them. CDR1 SQVTM and CDR2 ANQGSEA come from the germline V gene. CDR3 length: 15 residues. CDR3 sequence reads: CSVGEGSYSNQPQHF. The CDR3 DNA sequence: TGCAGCGTAGGCGAAGGGAGCTATAGCAATCAGCCCCAGCATTTT.

The chain combines TRBV24-1 with TRBJ1-5, with D possibly TRBD1 on 5 matching bases. V was pared by 2 bases and J by 3 bases, with 22 bases between. The germline CDR1 and CDR2 sequences are KGHDR and SFDVKD. The CDR3 is 19 amino acids. In nucleotides, the CDR3 is TGTGCCACCAGTGATTCGGGGTTAGGCAGGGTTGGGATCAATCAGCCCCAGCATTTT. Amino acid sequence: CATSDSGLGRVGINQPQHF.